Each of the 14 T cell receptor beta chains below was sequenced from the same sample in a study of identical twins. One entry per CDR3 protein, called by TCRdb with MiXCR from the 5' RACE reads. Among about 810,000 distinct CDR3 sequences listed, 9% to 15% were seen once. This sample was shared with a second study, whose subject was yellow fever vaccine responses in identical twins.

Sequences were obtained from PBMCs. Source of these receptors: a woman aged 18-35 years in good health.

This clonotype has at least ten counts. The V gene is TRBV27, the J gene TRBJ2-7, with D perhaps TRBD2 (7 bases). This CDR3 contains 16 residues. Germline-derived CDR1 and CDR2 are MNHEY and SMNVEV (reference sequence). With 6 bases removed from V and 0 bases from J, the gap between germline ends came to 18 bases. CDR3 region: CASRLRGGLSSYEQYF. In nucleotides, the CDR3 is TGTGCCAGCAGACTTAGGGGGGGATTAAGCTCCTACGAGCAGTACTTC.

The V gene is TRBV20-1, the J gene TRBJ1-3, with D hard to call. The CDR3 sequence is 11 residues long. Germline V gives CDR1 DFQATT, CDR2 SNEGSKA (reference sequence). V lost 3 bases and J lost 4, with 4 bases in between. For the CDR3, the DNA is TGCAGTGCTAGCCAAGGAAACACCATATATTTT. Protein product: CSASQGNTIYF.

The chain employs TRBV2 and TRBJ2-5; D might be TRBD1 (7 bases). CDR1 and CDR2 from the germline V gene are SNHLY and FYNNEI. The V gene lost 10 bases and the J gene lost 4 bases, with 13 bases spanning the gap. The CDR3 runs 12 residues. As DNA, the CDR3 is TGTGCCACTCGACAGGGAGGAGAGACCCAGTACTTC. This codes for CATRQGGETQYF. The full variable domain, completed using reference TRBV2 and TRBJ2-5, is EPEVTQTPSHQVTQMGQEVILRCVPISNHLYFYWYRQILGQKVEFLVSFYNNEISEKSEIFDDQFSVERPDGSNFTLKIRSTKLEDSAMYFCATRQGGETQYFGPGTRLLVL.

This clonotype was observed many times. The V call is TRBV5-1, the J call TRBJ2-4; 7 bases agree with TRBD1. The CDR3 runs 14 residues. The germline V gene has CDR1 SGHRS and CDR2 YFSETQ. Trimming removed 4 bases from V and 3 bases from J; junction bases left unmatched: 4. CDR3 sequence: CASSTGQSKNIQYF. CDR3 DNA sequence: TGCGCCAGCAGCACGGGACAGAGCAAAAACATTCAGTACTTC.

The chain is built from TRBV2 and TRBJ2-3; D call uncertain. This CDR3 has 11 residues. Trimming took 3 bases from V and 10 from J, leaving 8 bases between them. Germline V lookup: CDR1 SNHLY, CDR2 FYNNEI. The CDR3, as DNA: TGTGCCAGCAGTGACCAAGTCGCGCAGTATTTT. Its protein product is CASSDQVAQYF.

The chain couples TRBV19 to TRBJ2-7; D not resolved. V lost 2 bases to trimming and J lost 3 bases, with 8 bases between them. In germline, CDR1 is LNHDA, CDR2 SQIVND (reference sequence). The CDR3 extends over 13 amino acids. The CDR3: CASSITRYYEQYF. Here the CDR3 DNA reads TGTGCCAGTAGTATAACACGGTACTACGAGCAGTACTTC.

This clonotype was seen a handful of times. The V call is TRBV7-9, the J call TRBJ2-5; D remains ambiguous. V lost 1 base and J 5 bases, leaving 11 bases between the germline ends. The CDR3 loop spans 14 amino acids. Germline lookup yields CDR1 SEHNR and CDR2 FQNEAQ (reference sequence). Here the CDR3 DNA reads TGTGCCAGCAGCTTAGTTCAGGTCCGGGAGACCCAGTACTTC. This encodes CASSLVQVRETQYF.

V is TRBV6-5 and J is TRBJ2-3, with a weak D call TRBD1 (5 bases). The V and J ends lost 0 bases and 3 bases respectively, with 16 bases between them. The CDR3 totals 17 residues. Germline lookup yields CDR1 MNHEY and CDR2 SVGAGI. The CDR3 sequence is CASSYSGRAKGTDTQYF. The CDR3 DNA reads TGTGCCAGCAGTTACTCGGGCAGGGCCAAGGGGACAGATACGCAGTATTTT.

This clonotype was observed a few times. The chain links TRBV11-3 to TRBJ2-2; the D gene is possibly TRBD2 (6 bases). Germline V CDR1 and CDR2: SGHNT, YENEEA. This CDR3 is built from 14 residues. V lost 4 bases to trimming and J lost 5 bases, with 11 bases between them. In DNA, the CDR3 is TGTGCCAGCAGCTGGGGAGGCACGACCGGGGAGCTGTTTTTT. Its translation is CASSWGGTTGELFF.

A few counts support this clonotype. The J gene is TRBJ2-7, the V gene TRBV10-2; unclear D gene. This CDR3 spans 16 amino acids. From germline, CDR1 is WSHSY and CDR2 SAAADI. V was clipped by 5 bases and J by 3 bases, with 20 bases between them. CDR3 region: CASSPTFRLTYYEQYF. The CDR3 DNA is TGCGCCAGCAGTCCTACCTTCCGACTGACCTACTACGAGCAGTACTTC.

Points on this clonotype: A junction end diverges from the germline sequence, so it may reflect a read error. The rearrangement joins TRBV20-1 to TRBJ1-5; TRBD1 matches 7 bases. CDR3 size: 15 residues. Germline CDR1 is DFQATT and CDR2 is SNEGSKA (reference sequence). CDR3 nucleotides: TGCTGTGCCGTGGGGGACAGATATAGCAATCAGCCCCAGCATTTT. Translated, it gives CCAVGDRYSNQPQHF.

This clonotype turned up a few times. The chain carries TRBV20-1 and TRBJ1-5; TRBD1 aligns across 7 bases. The CDR3 sequence is 15 residues long. Trimming took 2 bases from V and 3 from J; bases not matched to a gene: 7. CDR1 is DFQATT, CDR2 SNEGSKA, per germline (reference sequence). The CDR3 DNA reads as TGCAGTGCTAGAACCCCGGGACAGCACAATCAGCCCCAGCATTTT. Amino acids: CSARTPGQHNQPQHF.

The chain recombines TRBV20-1 with TRBJ1-6; no firm D call. Looked up from germline, CDR1 is DFQATT and CDR2 is SNEGSKA (reference sequence). The CDR3 extends over 14 amino acids. Trimming shortened V by 6 bases and J by 3 bases, and 12 bases separated the two germline ends. In DNA form, the CDR3 reads TGCAGTGCGCCCGGGGAAGACTATAATTCACCCCTCCACTTT. It specifies CSAPGEDYNSPLHF.

This clonotype showed up just a few times. The genes are TRBV6-5 and TRBJ2-1; 8 bases match TRBD2. J lost 2 bases, V lost 2 bases, and 2 bases had no gene match. The CDR3 has 15 residues. Per germline, CDR1 MNHEY and CDR2 SVGAGI. The CDR3 sequence is CASSYTGGAYNEQFF. CDR3 nucleotide sequence: TGTGCCAGCAGTTACACGGGGGGGGCCTACAATGAGCAGTTCTTC.